Described below is a single T cell receptor beta chain sequence and its context. The data belong to a study of blood T cell repertoires in COVID-19. Study summary: Donors in the United States, Italy and Spain gave samples during acute or convalescent COVID-19. PBMCs, B-cell-depleted T cells, or T cells were the source of the cDNA or gDNA that made up the material.

Study processing details: Reference gene primers were amplified, and this amplification served to estimate nucleated cell counts. Sequencing used immunoSEQ multiplex PCR; TCRdb keeps in-frame clones, though not all of them. Clone size and the V and J calls come from that table; the DNA yielded D and trimming. The data show about 26,000 clones, almost 90% seen once. The germline V gene has CDR1 SGHRS and CDR2 YFSETQ. CDR3 length equals 17 residues. The trim removed 4 bases at V and 2 bases at J, leaving 12 bases unmatched. Source material: peripheral blood. The TCR originated in a human donor in a cohort sampled during active COVID-19. The gene calls are TRBV5-1 and TRBJ2-5; TRBD2 agrees at 9 bases. CDR3 loop: CASSPGGGGTTQETQYF. The CDR3 DNA sequence: TGCGCCAGCAGCCCCGGCGGGGGGGGGACAACTCAAGAGACCCAGTACTTC.